Below, 20 T cell receptor beta chains from the same sample are listed, as sequenced in a study of blood T cells in healthy people across ages. Combining a sample-barcoded 5' primer with a J-beta primer mix, a second PCR ran for about 7 to 12 cycles. TCRdb passed the 5' RACE reads through MiXCR, listing each CDR3 protein once. The sample lists more than 800,000 distinct CDR3 sequences, more than 25% occurring once. Sequenced material: blood. These receptors were obtained from a woman older than 75 in good health.

This clonotype occurred many times. This rearrangement joins TRBV7-2 to TRBJ1-5; D not certain. Germline-derived CDR1 and CDR2 are SGHTA and FQGNSA. The CDR3 contains 15 residues. Trimming removed 2 bases at V and 0 bases at J, with 8 bases between. CDR3: CASSLSGFSNQPQHF. The CDR3 DNA reads as TGTGCCAGCAGCTTATCCGGGTTTAGCAATCAGCCCCAGCATTTT.

This clonotype was detected only a few times. With a much larger clone just one base away, this may be a read error. The chain carries TRBV5-1 and TRBJ1-2; the D gene is possibly TRBD1 (5 bases). Trimming removed 4 bases from V and 4 bases from J, with 11 bases in between. CDR1 and CDR2 (germline): SGHRS, YFSETQ. The CDR3 has 13 amino acids. CDR3 sequence reads: CASSVTEGYGYTF. CDR3 DNA: TGCGCCAGCAGCGTGACAGAAGGCTATGGCTACACCTTC. The whole variable domain, remainder taken from reference TRBV5-1 and TRBJ1-2, is KAGVTQTPRYLIKTRGQQVTLSCSPISGHRSVSWYQQTPGQGLQFLFEYFSETQRNKGNFPGRFSGRQFSNSRSEMNVSTLELGDSALYLCASSVTEGYGYTFGSGTRLTVV.

This clonotype was found a few times. One end of the junction does not line up with germline, which may come from a read error. The chain carries TRBV6-2 or TRBV6-3 and TRBJ2-3; the D gene could be TRBD1 or TRBD2 (5 bases each). Germline CDR1 and CDR2: MNHEY and SVGEGT. This CDR3 is built from 14 residues. The CDR3 region is CTSIPGRYTDTQYF. For the CDR3, the DNA is TGTACCAGTATCCCGGGACGTTACACAGATACGCAGTATTTT.

This clonotype was observed many times. V and J are TRBV7-9 and TRBJ2-7, with D perhaps TRBD2 (5 bases). With 5 bases removed from V and 2 bases from J, the gap between germline ends came to 10 bases. The CDR3 is 13 residues long. Germline V gives CDR1 SEHNR, CDR2 FQNEAQ (reference sequence). CDR3 in amino acids: CASSLSGTYEQYF. The CDR3 DNA reads as TGTGCCAGCAGCCTCTCCGGGACCTACGAGCAGTACTTC.

The table lists this clonotype with many counts. CDR3 coding DNA: TGCGCCAGCAGGGGACAGGGGACGTCCTATGGCTACACCTTC. This sequence encodes CASRGQGTSYGYTF. V gene TRBV10-1 combines with J gene TRBJ1-2, with 10 nucleotides matching TRBD1. CDR3 length equals 14 residues. Germline CDR1 WNHNN, CDR2 SYGVQD (reference sequence). With V trimmed by 6 bases and J by 4 bases, 5 bases remained unmatched.

This clonotype was counted many times. The rearrangement uses TRBV12-3 or TRBV12-4 and TRBJ2-5; D is possibly TRBD2 (6 bases). The ends were cut back, 3 bases at V and 0 bases at J, with 11 bases in the middle. The CDR3 consists of 15 residues. The CDR3 spells CASSFGRGYQETQYF. Here the CDR3 DNA reads TGTGCCAGCAGTTTTGGCCGGGGGTACCAAGAGACCCAGTACTTC.

Only a few counts were recorded for this clonotype. A single base separates this from a much larger clone, so it may be a read error. The V gene is TRBV3-1, the J gene TRBJ2-1; 10 bases agree with TRBD2. Germline CDR1 and CDR2: LGHDT and YNNKEL (reference sequence). CDR3 size: 15 residues. CDR3 in amino acids: CASSLGLAANNAQFF. The CDR3 DNA reads as TGTGCCAGCAGCCTAGGACTAGCGGCCAACAATGCGCAGTTCTTC.

The V and J genes are TRBV30 and TRBJ2-7; 8 bases align to TRBD2. CDR3 length: 14 amino acids. V shed 0 bases, J shed 1 base, and the junction held 2 bases outside the gene matches. Germline V CDR1 and CDR2: GTSNPN, SVGIG (reference sequence). CDR3: CAWSVGGGSYEQYF. CDR3 DNA: TGTGCCTGGAGTGTCGGGGGGGGATCCTACGAGCAGTACTTC.

This clonotype was seen at least ten times. V is TRBV12-3 or TRBV12-4 and J is TRBJ1-2, with 7 positions matching TRBD1. Trimming at V came to 7 bases and at J to 6 bases, leaving 2 bases not matched to a gene. This CDR3 is built from 11 residues. The CDR3 is CASITGDGYTF. The CDR3 nucleotides are TGTGCCAGCATAACAGGGGATGGCTACACCTTC.

J is TRBJ1-2 and V is TRBV7-2, with TRBD1 matching over 10 bases. The V gene's germline CDR1 is SGHTA and CDR2 FQGNSA. This CDR3 spans 15 amino acids. Trimming removed 5 bases from V and 5 bases from J; junction bases left unmatched: 8. CDR3 sequence: CASSPTGTGAYGYTF. The CDR3 DNA reads TGTGCCAGCAGCCCAACAGGGACAGGGGCTTATGGCTACACCTTC.

This clonotype was seen repeatedly, ten times or more. The rearrangement uses TRBV14 and TRBJ1-2; D ambiguous. Germline loops: CDR1 SGHDN, CDR2 FVKESK. The CDR3 spans 17 residues. Between the trimmed V and J ends, which lost 1 base and 1 base, there was a span of 16 bases. The DNA of the CDR3 is TGTGCCAGCAGCCAAGCCAGGTCCCTAGGAAATAACTATGGCTACACCTTC. This sequence encodes CASSQARSLGNNYGYTF.

This clonotype has at least ten counts. This chain connects TRBV4-3 to TRBJ1-5; possibly TRBD1 for D (6 bases). V was shortened by 1 base and J by 6 bases, with 10 bases between the two germline ends. This CDR3 is built from 14 residues. Germline assignment: CDR1 LGHNA and CDR2 YSLEER. CDR3 loop: CASSQVTGLQPQHF. DNA of the CDR3: TGCGCCAGCAGCCAAGTTACAGGGCTTCAGCCCCAGCATTTT.

The chain joins TRBV11-2 to TRBJ1-1; TRBD1 might be the D (5 bases). The CDR3 spans 15 residues. CDR1 SGHAT and CDR2 FQNNGV come from the germline V gene. V was trimmed by 6 bases and J by 1 base, leaving 15 bases between them. The DNA for the CDR3 is TGTGCCAGCAGGATTAGCGCAGGGACGAACACTGAAGCTTTCTTT. Translating it yields CASRISAGTNTEAFF.

The chain combines TRBV7-2 with TRBJ2-5, with 10 bases aligning to TRBD1. Trimming removed 5 bases from V and 2 bases from J; junction bases left unmatched: 5. Germline V gives CDR1 SGHTA, CDR2 FQGNSA. CDR3 length: 15 amino acids. CDR3 nucleotides: TGTGCCAGCAGCCACGGGACAGGGGTTCAAGAGACCCAGTACTTC. Protein sequence: CASSHGTGVQETQYF.

The chain uses TRBV7-2 and TRBJ1-2, with a tentative D call TRBD1 (5 bases). The CDR3 extends over 14 amino acids. V lost 5 bases and J 8 bases, leaving 18 bases between the germline ends. Germline V gene lookup returns CDR1 SGHTA and CDR2 FQGNSA. The CDR3 spells CASSKLQELEGYTF. Here the CDR3 DNA reads TGTGCCAGCAGCAAATTACAGGAACTAGAGGGCTACACCTTC.

The sample holds a few counts of this clonotype. For the CDR3, the DNA is TGCGCCAGCAGCGGGACAGGCTCTGAAGCTTTCTTT. This gives the protein CASSGTGSEAFF. The genes are TRBV5-1 and TRBJ1-1; 8 bases fit TRBD1. The germline V gene has CDR1 SGHRS and CDR2 YFSETQ. The V gene end was trimmed by 4 bases and the J gene end by 6 bases; junction bases not matched to a gene: 2. The CDR3 extends over 12 amino acids.

This clonotype was found many times. The chain employs TRBV12-3 or TRBV12-4 and TRBJ1-2; 8 bases line up with TRBD1. The CDR3 extends over 14 amino acids. V shed 3 bases and J 6 bases; nucleotides not matched to a gene: 6. The DNA of the CDR3 is TGTGCCAGCAGTTTGGCAGGGGGCGCGAATGGCTACACCTTC. This translates into CASSLAGGANGYTF.

This clonotype was counted at least ten times. The V and J genes are TRBV7-6 and TRBJ2-1; a weak D match, TRBD1 (6 bases). V lost 0 bases and J lost 7, with 10 bases in between. Germline-derived CDR1 and CDR2 are SGHVS and FNYEAQ. This CDR3 region has 14 residues. The DNA for the CDR3 is TGTGCCAGCAGCTTAGCACAGGGACGGAATGAGCAGTTCTTC. Its translation: CASSLAQGRNEQFF.

This clonotype was seen just once. This chain links TRBV7-9 with TRBJ2-1, with 8 bases fitting TRBD2. Judging by the DNA end, TRBJ2-7 fits better; the J call may be wrong. CDR3 size: 15 residues. CDR1 is SEHNR, CDR2 FQNEAQ, per germline (reference sequence). The CDR3 nucleotides read TGTGCCAGCAGCTCGAGGACTAGCTGGTACAATGAGCAGTACTTC. Encoded protein: CASSSRTSWYNEQYF.

The chain has TRBV6-5 and TRBJ2-1; tentatively, D is TRBD1 (6 bases). Germline loops: CDR1 MNHEY, CDR2 SVGAGI. The CDR3 consists of 13 residues. Trimming took 7 bases from V and 8 from J, leaving 15 bases between them. CDR3 in DNA: TGTGCCAGCACTATAAACAGGGTCCATGAGCAGTTCTTC. Amino acids: CASTINRVHEQFF.